This T cell receptor (beta chain) was identified during a study of human T cells and chemical hapten exposure. Many counts were recorded for this clonotype. The CDR3 is 13 residues long. CDR1 and CDR2 from the germline V gene are SGHVS and FQNEAQ. V was shortened by 5 bases and J by 13 bases, with 21 bases between the two germline ends. As to time point: pre-sensitization, week 0. The treatment denotes: therapeutic diphenylcyclopropenone sensitization with weekly scalp DPC. TCRdb reanalysed the RACE reads using MiXCR and keeps one entry per CDR3 protein. The sample has more than 75,000 distinct CDR3 sequences; 8% to 10% are singletons.

The TCR originated in a woman between 40 and 55 years old with alopecia areata. Some clones in this sample may be carry-over from other donors' samples. The V and J genes are TRBV7-8 and TRBJ2-7; D possibly corresponds to TRBD1 (6 bases). The starting material was whole blood, obtained in connection with sensitization to the hapten diphenylcyclopropenone (DPC). The DNA for the CDR3 is TGTGCCAGCAGCGGAAACAGGGTTGGTAAGCCCTACTTC. This codes for CASSGNRVGKPYF.